Below are 17 T cell receptor beta chains sequenced from a single sample in a study of PD-1 and CTLA-4 blockade in melanoma. Sequenced by immunoSEQ multiplex PCR; TCRdb stores in-frame clones only, minus some. In the table there are about 18,000 clones, roughly two thirds of which are singletons. The starting material was CD8+ T cells from peripheral blood, obtained before anti-PD-1 treatment. The receptor set was obtained from a human donor with melanoma.

The chain links TRBV4-1 to TRBJ2-7; D may be TRBD1 (5 bases). Germline CDR1 MGHRA, CDR2 YSYEKL. The CDR3 is made up of 15 amino acids. V shed 3 bases and J shed 4 bases, with 16 bases lying between them. CDR3 protein: CASSHRAQGSYEQYF. The CDR3, as DNA: TGCGCCAGCAGCCATCGGGCCCAGGGTTCTTACGAGCAGTACTTC.

V and J are TRBV7-7 and TRBJ2-3; D possibly uses TRBD1 or TRBD2 (5 bases each). The CDR3 has 18 residues. Germline V gives CDR1 SSHAT, CDR2 FNYEAQ (reference sequence). V was clipped by 1 base and J by 1 base, with 18 bases between them. The CDR3 coding sequence is TGTGCCAGCAGCTTAGGGGTCGGGACGGGGACCCGCACAGATACGCAGTATTTT. This gives the protein CASSLGVGTGTRTDTQYF.

V is TRBV10-3 and J is TRBJ1-1; tentative D call: TRBD1 (5 bases). V was clipped by 3 bases and J by 1 base, with 9 bases between them. Germline V CDR1 and CDR2: ENHRY, SYGVKD. The CDR3 consists of 14 residues. CDR3 protein: CAISDPGKNTEAFF. CDR3 bases: TGTGCCATCAGTGATCCAGGGAAGAACACTGAAGCTTTCTTT.

V usage is TRBV19 and J usage is TRBJ2-1; 7 bases line up with TRBD2. The CDR3 runs to 17 residues. Per germline, CDR1 LNHDA and CDR2 SQIVND (reference sequence). The junction had 10 bases not matched to a gene; V was cut back by 3 bases and J by 2 bases. Here the CDR3 reads CASSMGRGSAPYNEQFF. DNA of the CDR3: TGTGCCAGTAGTATGGGGCGGGGGAGCGCCCCCTACAATGAGCAGTTCTTC.

The chain combines TRBV20-1 with TRBJ2-7, with 10 bases fitting TRBD2. The length of the CDR3 is 17 residues. The germline V gene has CDR1 DFQATT and CDR2 SNEGSKA (reference sequence). V dropped 3 bases and J dropped 7; count of bases not matched to a gene: 18. CDR3 coding DNA: TGCAGTGCTAGTATCGCGCTCCGCCCGGGAGCGGGGGGGGAGCAGTACTTC. It yields the protein CSASIALRPGAGGEQYF.

The chain couples TRBV27 to TRBJ2-7, with D perhaps matching TRBD1 or TRBD2 (5 bases each). Germline lookup yields CDR1 MNHEY and CDR2 SMNVEV (reference sequence). V lost 8 bases and J 4 bases, leaving 12 bases between the germline ends. The CDR3 loop spans 12 amino acids. The CDR3 DNA reads as TGTGCCAGCCGGGACCGAACTTACGAGCAGTACTTC. Its protein is CASRDRTYEQYF.

The genes are TRBV19 and TRBJ1-2; perhaps TRBD1 as D (6 bases). The CDR3 contains 14 residues. Per germline, CDR1 LNHDA and CDR2 SQIVND (reference sequence). The V end lost 5 bases, the J end lost 4 bases, and 14 bases lay between the germline ends. DNA of the CDR3: TGTGCCAGTAGTGTTGCAGGGGAGTCCTATGGCTACACCTTC. Amino acid sequence: CASSVAGESYGYTF.

This clone is medium-sized (0.01 to 0.1%) within its sample. The V call is TRBV6-5, the J call TRBJ1-5, with D unclear. CDR3 size: 14 residues. The germline V and J ends were trimmed by 4 bases and 0 bases, with 7 bases remaining between them. Germline V CDR1 and CDR2: MNHEY, SVGAGI. CDR3 loop: CASSLDLSNQPQHF. The DNA of the CDR3 is TGTGCCAGCAGTTTGGACCTTAGCAATCAGCCCCAGCATTTT.

The chain carries TRBV7-6 and TRBJ2-7, with TRBD2 matching 9 bases. J lost 6 bases, V lost 3 bases, and 15 bases had no gene match. Germline CDR1 is SGHVS and CDR2 is FNYEAQ. The CDR3 runs 17 residues. The CDR3 sequence is CASSLTGGGAGRGEQYF. The DNA of the CDR3 is TGTGCCAGCAGCTTGACGGGCGGGGGGGCAGGACGAGGCGAGCAGTACTTC.

This clone was seen only once. CDR3 in amino acids: CASSLSLKGHTEAFF. As DNA, the CDR3 is TGTGCCAGCAGTTTATCGTTAAAGGGCCACACTGAAGCTTTCTTT. This sequence joins TRBV27 and TRBJ1-1; D not resolved. Per germline, CDR1 MNHEY and CDR2 SMNVEV (reference sequence). V lost 0 bases and J 3 bases, leaving 11 bases between the germline ends. CDR3 length equals 15 residues.

For the CDR3, the DNA is TGCGCCAGCAGCTTGTCTCCAGGGACGAACTATGGCTACACCTTC. It specifies CASSLSPGTNYGYTF. The J gene is TRBJ1-2, the V gene TRBV5-1, with D perhaps TRBD1 (5 bases). The CDR3 runs to 15 residues. The V end was cut by 1 base, the J end by 2 bases, with 12 bases between. The germline V gene encodes CDR1 SGHRS and CDR2 YFSETQ.

The chain couples TRBV6-5 to TRBJ1-1; D remains unclear. Trimming removed 4 bases from V and 3 bases from J, with 9 bases in between. Germline loops: CDR1 MNHEY, CDR2 SVGAGI. The CDR3 length is 13 residues. CDR3 region: CASSSQEYTEAFF. The CDR3 nucleotides read TGTGCCAGCAGTTCGCAGGAGTACACTGAAGCTTTCTTT.

V is TRBV14 and J is TRBJ2-5; D is possibly TRBD2 (6 bases). Germline V gene sequence: CDR1 SGHDN, CDR2 FVKESK. V lost 4 bases to trimming and J lost 4 bases, with 19 bases between them. The CDR3 runs 16 residues. The DNA of the CDR3 is TGTGCCAGCAGCCCCTTTGGGGCTAGCGAAGGAGAGACCCAGTACTTC. Its translation: CASSPFGASEGETQYF.

By sample fraction, this clone is medium-sized. V usage is TRBV2 and J usage is TRBJ1-2; D may be TRBD1 (5 bases). The germline V and J ends were trimmed by 8 bases and 7 bases, with 14 bases remaining between them. Germline loops: CDR1 SNHLY, CDR2 FYNNEI. The CDR3 contains 12 residues. In DNA, the CDR3 is TGTGCCAGCCAAGGAGGGCAGGGTGGCTACACCTTC. Protein sequence: CASQGGQGGYTF. The full variable domain, with the rest looked up from reference TRBV2 and TRBJ1-2, is EPEVTQTPSHQVTQMGQEVILRCVPISNHLYFYWYRQILGQKVEFLVSFYNNEISEKSEIFDDQFSVERPDGSNFTLKIRSTKLEDSAMYFCASQGGQGGYTFGSGTRLTVV.

This clone has only one observation. The gene calls are TRBV6-5 and TRBJ2-7; D call uncertain. Deletions cut 0 bases from V and 4 bases from J, with 10 bases between. The CDR3 is made up of 14 amino acids. Germline V gene data show CDR1 as MNHEY and CDR2 as SVGAGI. As DNA, the CDR3 is TGTGCCAGCAGTTACTCGGGTGCTGATTACGAGCAGTACTTC. It specifies CASSYSGADYEQYF.

V usage is TRBV11-2 and J usage is TRBJ2-1; 10 bases line up with TRBD1. The CDR3 is 15 residues long. Unmatched junction bases numbered 4, after V lost 7 bases and J lost 1 base. The germline V gene encodes CDR1 SGHAT and CDR2 FQNNGV. Here the CDR3 DNA reads TGTGCCAGCACCCGACAGGGGGCGTCCTACAATGAGCAGTTCTTC. Its translation: CASTRQGASYNEQFF.

The V gene is TRBV30, the J gene TRBJ2-5, with 10 bases identical to TRBD1. Germline V gene sequence: CDR1 GTSNPN, CDR2 SVGIG (reference sequence). V was clipped by 1 base and J by 5 bases; unmatched bases: 13. The CDR3 spans 17 residues. DNA for the CDR3: TGTGCCTGGAGTGAATTCGGGGGACAGGGGCTATTTGAGACCCAGTACTTC. The encoded protein is CAWSEFGGQGLFETQYF.